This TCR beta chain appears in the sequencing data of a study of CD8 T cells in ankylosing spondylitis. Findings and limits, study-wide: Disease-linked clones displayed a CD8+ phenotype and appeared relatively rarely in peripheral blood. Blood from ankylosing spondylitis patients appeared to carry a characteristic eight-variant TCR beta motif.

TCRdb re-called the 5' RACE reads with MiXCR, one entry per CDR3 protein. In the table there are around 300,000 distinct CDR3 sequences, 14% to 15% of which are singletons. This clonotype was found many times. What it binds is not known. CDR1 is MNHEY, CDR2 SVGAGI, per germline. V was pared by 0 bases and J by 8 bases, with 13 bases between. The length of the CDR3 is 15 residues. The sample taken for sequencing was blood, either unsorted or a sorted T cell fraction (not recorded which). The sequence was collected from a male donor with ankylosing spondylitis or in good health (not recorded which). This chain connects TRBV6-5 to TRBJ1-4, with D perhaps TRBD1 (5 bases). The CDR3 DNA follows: TGTGCCAGCAGTTACTCGTCAGGGCTCCGGGAAAAACTGTTTTTT. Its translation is CASSYSSGLREKLFF.